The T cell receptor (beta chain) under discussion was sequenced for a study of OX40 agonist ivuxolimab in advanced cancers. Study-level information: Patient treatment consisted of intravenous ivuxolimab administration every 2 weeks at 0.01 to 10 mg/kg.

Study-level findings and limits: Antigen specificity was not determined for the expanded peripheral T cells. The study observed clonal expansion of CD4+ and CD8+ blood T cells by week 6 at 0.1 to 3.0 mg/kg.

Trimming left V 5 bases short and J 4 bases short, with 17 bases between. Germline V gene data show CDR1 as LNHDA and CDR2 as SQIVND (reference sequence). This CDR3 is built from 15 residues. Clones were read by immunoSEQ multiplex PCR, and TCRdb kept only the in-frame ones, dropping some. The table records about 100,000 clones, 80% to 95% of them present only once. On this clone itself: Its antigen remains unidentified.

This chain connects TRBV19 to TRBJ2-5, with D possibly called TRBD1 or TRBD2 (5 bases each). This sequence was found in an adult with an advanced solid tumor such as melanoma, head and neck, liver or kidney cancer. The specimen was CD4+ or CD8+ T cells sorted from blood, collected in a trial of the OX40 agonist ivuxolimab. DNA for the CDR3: TGTGCCAGTAGTCCCGGGAAGGGGAGAGGAGAGACCCAGTACTTC. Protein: CASSPGKGRGETQYF.